The next 16 T cell receptor beta chains were all read from a single sample in a study of T cell responses to AZD1222 COVID-19 vaccine. Using immunoSEQ multiplex PCR, the repertoire was profiled, and TCRdb retains in-frame clones only, with some absent. The sample holds 140,000 or so clones; more than 80% are singletons and the top ten take 7.5% to 8%. Specimen: peripheral blood, collected 28 days after the second dose of the MenACWY control vaccine. These receptors originate from an adult who received the MenACWY meningococcal vaccine as a control.

The chain recombines TRBV5-1 with TRBJ2-5, with 14 bases fitting TRBD2. In germline, CDR1 is SGHRS, CDR2 YFSETQ. After removal of 7 bases from V and 2 bases from J, the junction contained 4 bases not matched to a gene. The CDR3 runs 15 residues. CDR3 residues: CASGLAGGEQETQYF. The DNA for the CDR3 is TGCGCCAGCGGACTAGCGGGGGGCGAACAAGAGACCCAGTACTTC.

This chain links TRBV5-6 with TRBJ2-5; the D is unclear. This CDR3 region has 14 residues. Germline assignment: CDR1 SGHDT and CDR2 YYEEEE. Trimming left V 1 base short and J 2 bases short, with 9 bases between. The CDR3 loop is CASSLMPRQETQYF. CDR3 in DNA: TGTGCCAGCAGCTTGATGCCCCGGCAAGAGACCCAGTACTTC.

The chain joins TRBV7-3 to TRBJ2-2, with 9 bases that match TRBD2. Germline CDR1 and CDR2: SGHTA and FQGTGA. The CDR3 spans 16 residues. Germline trimming cut 5 bases from V and 6 bases from J; bases unmatched to any gene: 10. In DNA form, the CDR3 reads TGTGCCAGCAGCCCAATTAGCGGGAGCGGCGCCGGGGAGCTGTTTTTT. It codes for CASSPISGSGAGELFF.

The chain carries TRBV7-2 and TRBJ2-3; D might be TRBD1 or TRBD2, each matching 5 bases. The germline CDR1 and CDR2 sequences are SGHTA and FQGNSA. Trimming pared 8 bases from V and 4 bases from J, leaving 13 bases between. This CDR3 comprises 13 residues. The CDR3 nucleotides read TGTGCCAGCCTGAGGGGTGGTGCAGATACGCAGTATTTT. Its translation is CASLRGGADTQYF.

This clone was detected only a few times. V usage is TRBV23-1 and J usage is TRBJ1-5; the D gene is possibly TRBD1 (5 bases). TRBV23-1 is sorted into the ORF group, with uncertain function. Trimming cost V 0 bases and J 4 bases, with 10 bases left between them. The CDR3 contains 15 residues. The CDR3 protein is CASSQSEGPNQPQHF. DNA for the CDR3: TGCGCCAGCAGTCAATCGGAGGGGCCGAATCAGCCCCAGCATTTT.

The chain couples TRBV19 to TRBJ2-1; 12 bases are a match to TRBD2. The germline V gene encodes CDR1 LNHDA and CDR2 SQIVND (reference sequence). Germline trimming cut 6 bases from V and 3 bases from J; bases unmatched to any gene: 3. The CDR3 totals 15 residues. The CDR3, as DNA: TGTGCCAGTAGCACGACTAGCGGGGGCTACAATGAGCAGTTCTTC. This encodes CASSTTSGGYNEQFF.

This chain uses TRBV19 with TRBJ1-3, with 7 positions matching TRBD1. There are 13 residues in the CDR3. The J segment lost 6 bases and the V segment lost 6 bases, leaving 5 bases of the junction unmatched. The germline gives CDR1 LNHDA, CDR2 SQIVND (reference sequence). The CDR3 sequence is CASRIGTANTIYF. The CDR3, as DNA: TGTGCCAGTAGGATCGGGACAGCAAACACCATATATTTT.

This clone was counted a single time. The rearrangement links TRBV7-9 to TRBJ2-1; D gene ambiguous. This CDR3 is built from 16 residues. From germline, CDR1 is SEHNR and CDR2 FQNEAQ (reference sequence). Trimming shortened V by 1 base and J by 3 bases, and 13 bases separated the two germline ends. CDR3 loop: CASSLEIIKYYNEQFF. The CDR3 region has the DNA TGTGCCAGCAGCTTAGAGATAATCAAATACTACAATGAGCAGTTCTTC.

J is TRBJ2-3 and V is TRBV7-8; no clear D gene. V lost 3 bases, J lost 1 base, and 5 bases lay in between. The CDR3 has 13 residues. Germline V gene data show CDR1 as SGHVS and CDR2 as FQNEAQ. The CDR3 region is CASSFRRTDTQYF. The CDR3 DNA is TGTGCCAGCAGCTTCCGCCGCACAGATACGCAGTATTTT.

The CDR3 DNA is TGTGCCACCAGCAGAGATCGGCTAGCTGACAAAGAGACCCAGTACTTC. Protein product: CATSRDRLADKETQYF. The genes are TRBV15 and TRBJ2-5; possible D gene TRBD2, 5 bases. The CDR3 spans 16 residues. Per the germline V gene, CDR1 is LNHNV and CDR2 is YYDKDF (reference sequence). V lost 0 bases, J lost 3 bases, and 14 bases lay in between.

V and J are TRBV2 and TRBJ2-5, with TRBD2 matching 7 bases. V was clipped by 7 bases and J by 5 bases; unmatched bases: 7. Germline lookup yields CDR1 SNHLY and CDR2 FYNNEI. This CDR3 is 13 amino acids long. CDR3 coding DNA: TGTGCCAGCATGGGCGGGGGTATGGAGACCCAGTACTTC. Translation: CASMGGGMETQYF.

The table lists this clone with a count of one. The V call is TRBV9, the J call TRBJ2-1; D possibly uses TRBD1 or TRBD2 (5 bases each). Germline loops: CDR1 SGDLS, CDR2 YYNGEE. V lost 4 bases to trimming and J lost 5 bases, with 16 bases between them. The CDR3 has 15 amino acids. CDR3 protein: CASSHTPGPNNEQFF. DNA of the CDR3: TGTGCCAGCAGCCACACTCCGGGGCCGAACAATGAGCAGTTCTTC. The whole variable domain, filled in from reference TRBV9 and TRBJ2-1, reads DSGVTQTPKHLITATGQRVTLRCSPRSGDLSVYWYQQSLDQGLQFLIQYYNGEERAKGNILERFSAQQFPDLHSELNLSSLELGDSALYFCASSHTPGPNNEQFFGPGTRLTVL.

This clone has only one observation. Other DNA sequences from this sample encode an identical CDR3 as well. The CDR3 coding sequence is TGTGCCAGCAGTTTAGGACAGGGGTTCCGGCAGCCCCAGCATTTT. It translates to CASSLGQGFRQPQHF. The chain joins TRBV28 to TRBJ1-5; 9 bases fit TRBD1. Germline V gene lookup returns CDR1 MDHEN and CDR2 SYDVKM. The CDR3 is 15 amino acids. The trim removed 2 bases at V and 7 bases at J, leaving 6 bases unmatched. The full variable domain, completed using reference TRBV28 and TRBJ1-5, is DVKVTQSSRYLVKRTGEKVFLECVQDMDHENMFWYRQDPGLGLRLIYFSYDVKMKEKGDIPEGYSVSREKKERFSLILESASTNQTSMYLCASSLGQGFRQPQHFGDGTRLSIL.

The chain couples TRBV9 to TRBJ2-1, with D uncertain. From germline, CDR1 is SGDLS and CDR2 YYNGEE. The CDR3 contains 13 residues. V was trimmed by 0 bases and J by 6 bases, leaving 7 bases between them. CDR3 protein: CASSVGLANEQFF. The CDR3 DNA follows: TGTGCCAGCAGCGTAGGTCTCGCCAATGAGCAGTTCTTC.

This sequence joins TRBV3-1 (or the pseudogene TRBV3-2) and TRBJ1-3; D ambiguous. Trimming took off 4 bases at V and 2 bases at J, with 0 bases between the two ends. Germline lookup yields CDR1 LGHDT and CDR2 YNNKEL (reference sequence). The CDR3 totals 11 residues. The DNA for the CDR3 is TGTGCCAGCAGCCCTGGAAACACCATATATTTT. The encoded protein is CASSPGNTIYF.

The rearrangement uses TRBV19 and TRBJ1-2; 10 bases align to TRBD1. From germline, CDR1 is LNHDA and CDR2 SQIVND (reference sequence). Losses at the gene ends were 6 bases for V and 4 bases for J; bases not matched to a gene: 8. This CDR3 contains 15 residues. The CDR3 region has the DNA TGTGCCAGTAGCCCCGGGGGACAGGGGTCCTATGGCTACACCTTC. Translation gives CASSPGGQGSYGYTF.